The clone carrying this TCR beta chain came up once. The antigen remains undetermined. The germline CDR1 and CDR2 sequences are SGHVS and FQNEAQ. V was shortened by 5 bases and J by 7 bases, with 17 bases between the two germline ends. CDR3 size: 14 residues. This sample was included in a study of blood T cells in healthy people across ages. Combining a sample-barcoded 5' primer with a J-beta primer mix, a second PCR ran for 7 to 11 cycles. TCRdb recomputed calls from the 5' RACE reads with MiXCR, one row per CDR3 protein. The sample contains over a million distinct CDR3 sequences, less than 45% of which appear only once. Study findings and constraints: TCR beta diversity correlated strongly with naive T cell percentage. Donors of long life had a larger count of naive CD4+ cells and greater diversity than aged donors. Diversity of TCR beta per million T cells declined in a roughly linear way with age.

This receptor was taken from a woman between 18 and 29 years old in good health. The rearrangement uses TRBV7-8 and TRBJ1-2, with D possibly being TRBD1 (5 bases). The sample consisted of blood. The CDR3 region has the DNA TGTGCCAGCAGCCAAAGGGACGGGGGGATTGGCTACACCTTC. This encodes CASSQRDGGIGYTF. The whole variable domain, remainder taken from reference TRBV7-8 and TRBJ1-2, is GAGVSQSPRYKVAKRGQDVALRCDPISGHVSLFWYQQALGQGPEFLTYFQNEAQLDKSGLPSDRFFAERPEGSVSTLKIQRTQQEDSAVYLCASSQRDGGIGYTFGSGTRLTVV.